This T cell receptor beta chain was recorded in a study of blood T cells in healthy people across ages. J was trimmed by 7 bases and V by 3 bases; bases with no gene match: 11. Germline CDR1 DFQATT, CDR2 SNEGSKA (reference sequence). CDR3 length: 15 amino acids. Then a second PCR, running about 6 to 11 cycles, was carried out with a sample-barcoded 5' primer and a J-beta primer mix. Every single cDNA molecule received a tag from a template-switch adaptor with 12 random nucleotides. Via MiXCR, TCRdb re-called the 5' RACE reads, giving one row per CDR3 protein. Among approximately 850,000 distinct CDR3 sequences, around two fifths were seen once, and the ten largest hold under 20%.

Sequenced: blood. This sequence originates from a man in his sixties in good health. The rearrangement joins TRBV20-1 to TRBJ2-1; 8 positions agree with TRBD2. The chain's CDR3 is CSASSWGLVLNEQFF. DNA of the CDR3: TGCAGTGCTAGTTCATGGGGACTAGTTTTAAATGAGCAGTTCTTC.